This entry is about one T cell receptor (beta chain). This sample is drawn from a study of blood T cell repertoires in COVID-19. About the research overall: The United States, Italy and Spain supplied acute and convalescent COVID-19 samples. T cells, B-cell-depleted T cells, or PBMCs supplied cDNA or gDNA.

Trimming took 6 bases from V and 5 from J, leaving 10 bases between them. Germline CDR1 KGHSH, CDR2 LQKENI. This CDR3 contains 12 residues. In the original workflow: Researchers report that nucleated cell counts were estimated from reference gene primer amplification. Assay: immunoSEQ multiplex PCR; the TCRdb copy retains only in-frame clones and omits some. V and J calls and clone size come straight from that table; D and trimming were deduced from the DNA. Among 250,000 to 350,000 clones, around nine tenths were seen once, and the ten largest hold roughly an eighth. The chain uses TRBV18 and TRBJ2-5; tentative D call: TRBD2 (5 bases). Sequencing was done on a sample of peripheral blood. The clonotype was recovered from a woman in her sixties with acute or convalescent COVID-19. CDR3: CASSRGRETQYF. In nucleotides, the CDR3 is TGTGCCAGCTCTCGGGGTCGGGAGACCCAGTACTTC.